This T cell receptor beta chain was sequenced for a study of type 1 regulatory T cells. Study as a whole: This in vitro CD4 product, T-allo10, is enriched for Tr1 cells and alloantigen-specific.

One entry per CDR3 protein, called by TCRdb with MiXCR from the reads. This table holds approximately 90,000 distinct CDR3 sequences, 31% found once. This CDR3 contains 14 residues. V gave up 4 bases and J gave up 14 bases; unmatched junction bases: 13. The germline V gene encodes CDR1 LGHNT and CDR2 FRNRAP. The clonotype originates from a human donor in good health. Sequences were obtained from CD4+ T cells, either the whole sample or a sorted fraction (not recorded which). The chain recombines TRBV12-5 with TRBJ2-1; 8 bases align to TRBD2. The CDR3 DNA reads as TGTGCTAGTGGTTCCGACCGGGGGACTAGGGTGGAGTTCTTC. Translated: CASGSDRGTRVEFF.